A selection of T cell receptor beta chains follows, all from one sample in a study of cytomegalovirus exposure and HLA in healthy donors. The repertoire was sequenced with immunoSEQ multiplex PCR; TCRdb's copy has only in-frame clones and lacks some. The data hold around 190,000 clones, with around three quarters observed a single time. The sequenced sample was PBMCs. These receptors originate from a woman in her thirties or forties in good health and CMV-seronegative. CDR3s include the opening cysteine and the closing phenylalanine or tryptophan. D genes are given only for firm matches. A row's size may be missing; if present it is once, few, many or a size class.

CDR3 protein: CASSLQGGGIAFF
CDR3 DNA: TGTGCCAGCTCACTACAAGGCGGGGGCATAGCTTTCTTT
clone size: .
J gene: TRBJ1-1
D gene: .
V gene: TRBV18

CDR3 protein: CASSAYSEQFF
CDR3 DNA: TGTGCCAGCAGCGCCTACTCCGAGCAGTTCTTC
clone size: .
J gene: TRBJ2-1
D gene: .
V gene: TRBV7-9

CDR3 protein: CASSRLAGSTDTQYF
CDR3 DNA: TGTGCCAGCAGCCGACTAGCGGGGAGCACAGATACGCAGTATTTT
clone size: .
J gene: TRBJ2-3
D gene: TRBD2
V gene: TRBV13

CDR3 protein: CASSPGGYGNTIYF
CDR3 DNA: TGCGCCAGCAGCCCCGGGGGGTATGGAAACACCATATATTTT
clone size: .
J gene: TRBJ1-3
D gene: .
V gene: TRBV5-1

CDR3 protein: CASSEYRVNTEAFF
CDR3 DNA: TGTGCCAGCAGTGAATACAGGGTGAACACTGAAGCTTTCTTT
clone size: .
J gene: TRBJ1-1
D gene: .
V gene: TRBV6-1

CDR3 protein: CASSRGGASGTSGRSHIQYF
CDR3 DNA: TGTGCCAGCAGCCGAGGGGGGGCCTCCGGGACTAGCGGGAGGTCCCACATTCAGTACTTC
clone size: .
J gene: TRBJ2-4
D gene: TRBD2
V gene: TRBV28

CDR3 protein: CASSTPGNTEAFF
CDR3 DNA: TGCGCCAGCAGTACCCCGGGGAACACTGAAGCTTTCTTT
clone size: .
J gene: TRBJ1-1
D gene: .
V gene: TRBV5-1

CDR3 protein: CASTGQEWNIQYF
CDR3 DNA: TGTGCCAGTACGGGACAGGAGTGGAACATTCAGTACTTC
clone size: many
J gene: TRBJ2-4
D gene: TRBD1
V gene: TRBV6-6

CDR3 protein: CAITLDSGAEQYF
CDR3 DNA: TGTGCCATCACCTTGGACAGCGGAGCCGAGCAGTACTTC
clone size: .
J gene: TRBJ2-7
D gene: .
V gene: TRBV10-3

CDR3 protein: CASSHLAGGYNEQFF
CDR3 DNA: TGTGCCAGCAGCCACCTAGCGGGAGGTTACAATGAGCAGTTCTTC
clone size: .
J gene: TRBJ2-1
D gene: TRBD2
V gene: TRBV14

CDR3 protein: CASSRGQTGLVTDTQYF
CDR3 DNA: TGTGCCAGCAGCCGGGGGCAAACGGGACTAGTCACAGATACGCAGTATTTT
clone size: .
J gene: TRBJ2-3
D gene: TRBD2
V gene: TRBV5-6

CDR3 protein: CASSFGRRTAYEQYF
CDR3 DNA: TGCGCCAGCAGCTTCGGGAGGCGGACCGCCTACGAGCAGTACTTC
clone size: .
J gene: TRBJ2-7
D gene: TRBD2
V gene: TRBV5-1

CDR3 protein: CASSLSSGTGFGEKLFF
CDR3 DNA: TGTGCCAGCAGTTTATCTTCCGGGACAGGGTTTGGGGAAAAACTGTTTTTT
clone size: .
J gene: TRBJ1-4
D gene: TRBD1
V gene: TRBV27

CDR3 protein: CASSLASDTEAFF
CDR3 DNA: TGTGCCAGCAGCTTGGCTTCGGACACTGAAGCTTTCTTT
clone size: .
J gene: TRBJ1-1
D gene: .
V gene: TRBV5-6

CDR3 protein: CASSLPLALGELFF
CDR3 DNA: TGTGCCAGCAGCTTACCCCTAGCGCTCGGGGAGCTGTTTTTT
clone size: .
J gene: TRBJ2-2
D gene: .
V gene: TRBV7-2

CDR3 protein: CASSGVGGVDYGYTF
CDR3 DNA: TGTGCCAGCAGCGGCGTGGGAGGGGTCGACTATGGCTACACCTTC
clone size: .
J gene: TRBJ1-2
D gene: .
V gene: TRBV14

CDR3 protein: CASSPTGTSDQQYF
CDR3 DNA: TGTGCCAGCTCGCCAACCGGGACTAGCGATCAGCAGTACTTC
clone size: .
J gene: TRBJ2-7
D gene: TRBD2
V gene: TRBV5-4

CDR3 protein: CASSYGGASNTDTQYF
CDR3 DNA: TGTGCCAGCAGTTACGGGGGCGCGAGCAACACAGATACGCAGTATTTT
clone size: .
J gene: TRBJ2-3
D gene: .
V gene: TRBV6-6

CDR3 protein: CASSLVTGASPVNTEAFF
CDR3 DNA: TGTGCCAGCAGCTTAGTGACAGGGGCCAGTCCTGTGAACACTGAAGCTTTCTTT
clone size: .
J gene: TRBJ1-1
D gene: TRBD1
V gene: TRBV11-3

CDR3 protein: CASSTGLGAREQFF
CDR3 DNA: TGTGCCAGCAGCACCGGACTAGGGGCTCGTGAGCAGTTCTTC
clone size: once
J gene: TRBJ2-1
D gene: TRBD2
V gene: TRBV6-4

CDR3 protein: CASSPTGIGNTIYF
CDR3 DNA: TGTGCCAGTAGTCCAACAGGGATCGGAAACACCATATATTTT
clone size: .
J gene: TRBJ1-3
D gene: .
V gene: TRBV19

CDR3 protein: CASPSGGASNTGELFF
CDR3 DNA: TGTGCCAGCCCTTCCGGTGGGGCGTCGAACACCGGGGAGCTGTTTTTT
clone size: .
J gene: TRBJ2-2
D gene: .
V gene: TRBV7-9

CDR3 protein: CASSNTPSYEQYF
CDR3 DNA: TGTGCCAGCAGTAATACACCATCCTACGAGCAGTACTTC
clone size: .
J gene: TRBJ2-7
D gene: .
V gene: TRBV6-1

CDR3 protein: CARSKATDRTYGYTF
CDR3 DNA: TGTGCCAGAAGCAAAGCAACGGACAGGACCTATGGCTACACCTTC
clone size: .
J gene: TRBJ1-2
D gene: .
V gene: TRBV7-5

CDR3 protein: CASSSQGHEQYF
CDR3 DNA: TGCGCCAGCAGCTCACAGGGCCACGAGCAGTACTTC
clone size: .
J gene: TRBJ2-7
D gene: .
V gene: TRBV5-1

CDR3 protein: CASSYSGVYEQYF
CDR3 DNA: TGTGCCAGCAGTTACTCAGGGGTCTACGAGCAGTACTTC
clone size: few
J gene: TRBJ2-7
D gene: .
V gene: TRBV6-5

CDR3 protein: CASSARYNEQFF
CDR3 DNA: TGTGCCAGCAGCGCCCGGTACAATGAGCAGTTCTTC
clone size: .
J gene: TRBJ2-1
D gene: .
V gene: TRBV5-5

CDR3 protein: CASSSRHSVEAFF
CDR3 DNA: TGTGCCAGCAGCTCCCGCCATAGCGTTGAAGCTTTCTTT
clone size: .
J gene: TRBJ1-1
D gene: .
V gene: TRBV7-8

CDR3 protein: CASSLALNTEAFF
CDR3 DNA: TGCGCCAGCAGCTTGGCTCTTAACACTGAAGCTTTCTTT
clone size: .
J gene: TRBJ1-1
D gene: .
V gene: TRBV5-1

CDR3 protein: CATSRVLGQGDGYTF
CDR3 DNA: TGTGCCACCAGCAGAGTATTAGGACAGGGGGATGGCTACACCTTC
clone size: .
J gene: TRBJ1-2
D gene: TRBD1
V gene: TRBV15

CDR3 protein: CAWSPRSIGTEAFF
CDR3 DNA: TGTGCCTGGAGTCCTCGGAGCATCGGCACTGAAGCTTTCTTT
clone size: few
J gene: TRBJ1-1
D gene: .
V gene: TRBV30

CDR3 protein: CASSLEESYEQYF
CDR3 DNA: TGCGCCAGCAGCTTGGAGGAGTCCTACGAGCAGTACTTC
clone size: .
J gene: TRBJ2-7
D gene: .
V gene: TRBV5-1

CDR3 protein: CASRSGVGYTF
CDR3 DNA: TGTGCCAGCAGGTCAGGGGTGGGCTACACCTTC
clone size: .
J gene: TRBJ1-2
D gene: .
V gene: TRBV6-6

CDR3 protein: CASSLAGGGKLFF
CDR3 DNA: TGTGCCAGCAGCTTAGCGGGGGGAGGAAAACTGTTTTTT
clone size: .
J gene: TRBJ1-4
D gene: .
V gene: TRBV7-9

CDR3 protein: CASSLASYGYTF
CDR3 DNA: TGCGCCAGCAGCTTGGCCAGCTATGGCTACACCTTC
clone size: few
J gene: TRBJ1-2
D gene: .
V gene: TRBV5-1